The 3 T cell receptor beta chains below were found in one sample sequenced in a study of technical replicates of blood from a few donors. The repertoire was sequenced with immunoSEQ multiplex PCR; TCRdb's copy has only in-frame clones and lacks some. The sample comprises approximately 15,000 clones, around nine tenths of which are singletons, and over 10% rests with the top ten. The sample consisted of PBMCs. All receptors derive from a human donor in good health.

The V call is TRBV30, the J call TRBJ2-4; 7 bases are a match to TRBD1. V lost 4 bases to trimming and J lost 0 bases; unmatched junction nucleotides: 9. This CDR3 is built from 16 residues. Germline V gene sequence: CDR1 GTSNPN, CDR2 SVGIG (reference sequence). The CDR3 here is CAWNPTGALAKNIQYF. CDR3 DNA sequence: TGTGCCTGGAACCCAACAGGGGCTTTAGCCAAAAACATTCAGTACTTC. The variable domain in full, with the rest retrieved from reference TRBV30 and TRBJ2-4, is SQTIHQWPATLVQPVGSPLSLECTVEGTSNPNLYWYRQAAGRGLQLLFYSVGIGQISSEVPQNLSASRPQDRQFILSSKKLLLSDSGFYLCAWNPTGALAKNIQYFGAGTRLSVL.

This chain joins TRBV4-2 and TRBJ2-5; 12 nucleotides agree with TRBD2. Looked up from germline, CDR1 is LGHNA and CDR2 is YNFKEQ. The CDR3 totals 16 residues. V gave up 1 base and J gave up 4 bases; unmatched junction bases: 4. The CDR3 DNA is TGTGCCAGCAGCCAAGTGACTAGCGGGAGTTTAGAGACCCAGTACTTC. This translates into CASSQVTSGSLETQYF.

As DNA, the CDR3 is TGTGCCAGCAGCTCAGGACTAGCGGGAATGACGAGTGAGCAGTTCTTC. Amino acids: CASSSGLAGMTSEQFF. This chain connects TRBV11-3 to TRBJ2-1, with 12 positions matching TRBD2. The V segment lost 4 bases and the J segment 9 bases; nucleotides outside the gene matches: 10. The CDR3 totals 16 residues. Germline lookup yields CDR1 SGHNT and CDR2 YENEEA.